This T cell receptor beta chain was sequenced during a study of blood T cells in healthy people across ages. This clonotype was detected many times. Germline is not matched at one junction end, which may reflect a read error. PCR was performed a second time for roughly 7 to 12 cycles using a sample-barcoded 5' primer and a J-beta primer mix. TCRdb used MiXCR to reprocess the 5' RACE reads, holding one entry per CDR3 protein. The table includes about 400,000 distinct CDR3 sequences, about 52% detected once. Sequencing input: blood. This sequence was found in a man aged 55-75 years in good health.

The CDR3 spells CSARDSSFEQYF. The CDR3 DNA reads TGCAGTGCTAGAGACAGCTCCTTCGAGCAGTACTTC. This chain uses TRBV20-1 with TRBJ2-7, with D uncertain. Germline CDR1 reads DFQATT; CDR2 reads SNEGSKA (reference sequence). This CDR3 has 12 residues.